These T cell receptor beta chains were read from a single sample in a study of early T cells in non-severe SARS-CoV-2 infection. TCRdb re-derived calls from the 5' RACE reads in MiXCR, one entry per CDR3 protein. The data show around 83,000 distinct CDR3 sequences, about 10% seen once. This specimen consisted of whole blood, obtained at baseline. These receptor sequences come from an adult who was a healthcare worker with PCR-confirmed SARS-CoV-2 infection or an uninfected control (not recorded which). Both conserved end residues are part of each CDR3. D genes are given only for firm matches. Some rows have no size entry. The others give once, few or many, or a class for an expanded clone.

TRBJ2-2 NA TRBV28 few CASSALGGARTGELFF TGTGCCAGCAGCGCCCTAGGGGGGGCGCGAACCGGGGAGCTGTTTTTT
TRBJ2-7 TRBD2 TRBV11-1 NA CASGGRGGRQYF TGTGCCAGCGGCGGGAGAGGAGGGCGGCAGTACTTC
TRBJ2-2 NA TRBV6-4 many CASSDENTGELFF TGTGCCAGCAGTGATGAGAACACCGGGGAGCTGTTTTTT
TRBJ2-3 NA TRBV20-1 few CSARDPASMAQYF TGCAGTGCTAGAGATCCCGCTAGCATGGCGCAGTATTTT
TRBJ2-7 NA TRBV5-1 few CASSLGGYDEQYF TGCGCCAGCAGCTTGGGAGGTTATGACGAGCAGTACTTC
TRBJ2-7 NA TRBV18 few CASSPGSYYEQYF TGTGCCAGCTCACCAGGGTCCTACTACGAGCAGTACTTC
TRBJ2-7 NA TRBV7-8 many CASSADSNYEQYF TGTGCCAGCAGCGCCGACTCGAACTACGAGCAGTACTTC
TRBJ2-5 NA TRBV5-6 NA CASSLPQRTQYF TGTGCCAGCAGCTTGCCCCAACGGACCCAGTACTTC
TRBJ2-7 NA TRBV5-4 few CASSFQLVDEQYF TGTGCCAGCAGCTTTCAATTGGTTGACGAGCAGTACTTC
TRBJ2-2 NA TRBV7-6 NA CASSFDDYVRMGELFF TGTGCCAGCAGCTTTGACGACTATGTAAGGATGGGGGAGCTGTTTTTT
TRBJ2-2 NA TRBV19 NA CASSLGLRSTTGELFF TGTGCCAGTAGTCTGGGACTCCGAAGTACCACCGGGGAGCTGTTTTTT
TRBJ1-1 NA TRBV2 NA CASTYRQNTEAFF TGTGCCAGCACCTACAGGCAGAACACTGAAGCTTTCTTT